The next 22 T cell receptor beta chains were all read from a single sample in a study of cytomegalovirus exposure and HLA in healthy donors. The PCR made use of 60 Vbeta and 13 Jbeta primers. Assay used: immunoSEQ multiplex PCR; TCRdb lists only in-frame clones, some missing. Seen here are about 200,000 clones, around 77% observed once, and the top ten hold nearly 3%. Sequencing was carried out using PBMCs. The receptors were gathered from a woman aged 25-40 years in good health and CMV-seronegative.

This chain connects TRBV18 to TRBJ2-3; 9 bases align to TRBD1. The CDR3 consists of 15 residues. Germline values: CDR1 KGHSH, CDR2 LQKENI. V shed 4 bases, J shed 0 bases, and the junction held 2 bases outside the gene matches. CDR3 in DNA: TGTGCCAGCTCACACAGGGGGCCTAGCACAGATACGCAGTATTTT. Translated, it gives CASSHRGPSTDTQYF. The full variable domain, with the rest looked up from reference TRBV18 and TRBJ2-3, is NAGVMQNPRHLVRRRGQEARLRCSPMKGHSHVYWYRQLPEEGLKFMVYLQKENIIDESGMPKERFSAEFPKEGPSILRIQQVVRGDSAAYFCASSHRGPSTDTQYFGPGTRLTVL.

This clone occurred once. The J gene is TRBJ1-2, the V gene TRBV5-4; D is unclear. CDR3 size: 13 residues. Germline V gene lookup returns CDR1 SGHNT and CDR2 YYREEE (reference sequence). The V and J ends lost 0 bases and 1 base respectively, with 4 bases between them. The CDR3 is CASSLVSNYGYTF. The CDR3 nucleotides are TGTGCCAGCAGCTTGGTCAGTAACTATGGCTACACCTTC.

V is TRBV30 and J is TRBJ1-1; maybe TRBD1 (5 bases). CDR3 length: 13 amino acids. Trimming removed 0 bases from V and 5 bases from J, with 10 bases in between. The germline V gene has CDR1 GTSNPN and CDR2 SVGIG (reference sequence). CDR3 coding DNA: TGTGCCTGGAGTGTAGGGGTGCGGACTGAAGCTTTCTTT. Protein: CAWSVGVRTEAFF.

The rearrangement links TRBV4-2 to TRBJ2-3; 9 bases fit TRBD1. Germline assignment: CDR1 LGHNA and CDR2 YNFKEQ. CDR3 size: 18 residues. V shed 4 bases and J 2 bases; nucleotides not matched to a gene: 13. The CDR3 nucleotides read TGTGCCAGCAGCCTCTGGACAGGGGACGCCCTGATCACAGATACGCAGTATTTT. Translated: CASSLWTGDALITDTQYF.

The chain recombines TRBV27 with TRBJ2-1; TRBD1 matches 10 bases. V was clipped by 1 base and J by 6 bases; unmatched bases: 9. Germline V gives CDR1 MNHEY, CDR2 SMNVEV (reference sequence). This CDR3 has 17 residues. The CDR3 loop reads CASSLFSGTGDSNEQFF. CDR3 nucleotide sequence: TGTGCCAGCAGTTTATTTTCCGGGACAGGGGATTCCAATGAGCAGTTCTTC.

This clone came up once. The chain combines TRBV7-8 with TRBJ1-5; 7 bases fit TRBD1. V shed 3 bases and J 2 bases; nucleotides not matched to a gene: 4. Germline CDR1 and CDR2: SGHVS and FQNEAQ. This CDR3 region has 15 residues. CDR3 nucleotides: TGTGCCAGCAGCTTTGACAGGGTTGGCAATCAGCCCCAGCATTTT. Translated, it gives CASSFDRVGNQPQHF.

V usage is TRBV27 and J usage is TRBJ2-5, with 11 bases aligning to TRBD2. The CDR3 is 16 residues long. Germline V lookup: CDR1 MNHEY, CDR2 SMNVEV (reference sequence). The V segment lost 6 bases and the J segment 5 bases; nucleotides outside the gene matches: 11. For the CDR3, the DNA is TGTGCCAGCAGCCACCTAGCGGGGGGCCGGCCGGAGACCCAGTACTTC. It specifies CASSHLAGGRPETQYF.

This rearrangement joins TRBV7-9 to TRBJ1-2; D is undetermined. This CDR3 spans 12 amino acids. Germline lookup yields CDR1 SEHNR and CDR2 FQNEAQ (reference sequence). Trimming cost V 1 base and J 4 bases, with 4 bases left between them. The CDR3 sequence is CASSLGAYGYTF. The CDR3 nucleotides are TGTGCCAGCAGCTTAGGGGCCTATGGCTACACCTTC.

This clone has only a few counts. The rearrangement uses TRBV7-9 and TRBJ1-2, with TRBD1 as a possible D gene (5 bases). The CDR3 has 15 residues. CDR1 SEHNR and CDR2 FQNEAQ come from the germline V gene (reference sequence). V lost 1 base to trimming and J lost 2 bases, with 11 bases between them. Written as DNA, the CDR3 is TGTGCCAGCAGCTTAGGGTCAGGGCTAAACTATGGCTACACCTTC. Encoded protein: CASSLGSGLNYGYTF.

The chain recombines TRBV20-1 with TRBJ2-7; D is undetermined. The germline V gene encodes CDR1 DFQATT and CDR2 SNEGSKA (reference sequence). The CDR3 spans 11 residues. The ends were cut back, 3 bases at V and 6 bases at J, with 9 bases in the middle. As DNA, the CDR3 is TGCAGTGCTAGTTACGGGTTCGAGCAGTACTTC. It encodes CSASYGFEQYF.

The CDR3 region has the DNA TGTGCCAGCAGTGATCCGACAGGGGTAAGATCTGGAAACACCATATATTTT. It yields the protein CASSDPTGVRSGNTIYF. The rearrangement links TRBV6-1 to TRBJ1-3; 8 bases line up with TRBD1. V gave up 3 bases and J gave up 1 base; unmatched junction bases: 8. The length of the CDR3 is 17 residues. Germline CDR1 and CDR2: MNHNS and SASEGT.

This sequence joins TRBV5-6 and TRBJ2-5; D is unclear. Germline V gene data show CDR1 as SGHDT and CDR2 as YYEEEE. This CDR3 contains 13 residues. V was trimmed by 0 bases and J by 5 bases, leaving 8 bases between them. This chain's CDR3 is CASSLAPEETQYF. CDR3 coding DNA: TGTGCCAGCAGCTTGGCTCCCGAGGAGACCCAGTACTTC.

CDR3 bases: TGCGCCAGCAGCTCACAGGGGGCGCCGATAACTGAAGCTTTCTTT. Its protein product is CASSSQGAPITEAFF. The rearrangement joins TRBV5-1 to TRBJ1-1; 9 bases map to TRBD1. Germline V CDR1 and CDR2: SGHRS, YFSETQ. The CDR3 is 15 residues long. V trimming: 3 bases; J trimming: 5 bases; junction bases outside the gene matches: 8.

This clone was detected a few times. The chain recombines TRBV4-2 with TRBJ2-1; no clear D. The germline V gene has CDR1 LGHNA and CDR2 YNFKEQ. The CDR3 is 15 amino acids. Trimming cost V 0 bases and J 2 bases, with 8 bases left between them. The CDR3 loop is CASSQDLSAYNEQFF. The CDR3 nucleotides read TGTGCCAGCAGCCAAGATCTGTCGGCCTACAATGAGCAGTTCTTC.

V gene TRBV6-5 combines with J gene TRBJ2-7; 8 bases line up with TRBD1. J was trimmed by 2 bases and V by 0 bases; bases with no gene match: 6. From germline, CDR1 is MNHEY and CDR2 SVGAGI. The CDR3 has 16 amino acids. The CDR3 spells CASSYSAGQATYEQYF. The CDR3, as DNA: TGTGCCAGCAGTTACTCTGCGGGACAGGCAACCTACGAGCAGTACTTC.

The chain has TRBV6-1 and TRBJ1-1; D call uncertain. This CDR3 is built from 13 residues. Germline lookup yields CDR1 MNHNS and CDR2 SASEGT. Trimming removed 4 bases at V and 1 base at J, with 7 bases between. CDR3 residues: CASSAGWNTEAFF. CDR3 nucleotide sequence: TGTGCCAGCAGTGCAGGATGGAACACTGAAGCTTTCTTT.

The DNA of the CDR3 is TGCGCCAGCAGCCCAGGACTAGCGGACTCCTACGAGCAGTACTTC. Protein sequence: CASSPGLADSYEQYF. The rearrangement uses TRBV4-1 and TRBJ2-7; 10 nucleotides match TRBD2. CDR1 is MGHRA and CDR2 is YSYEKL in the germline V gene. CDR3 length: 15 amino acids. The V and J ends lost 4 bases and 0 bases, in that order; junction bases with no gene match: 3.

J is TRBJ1-2 and V is TRBV6-6; no definite D call. V lost 6 bases, J lost 7 bases, and 18 bases lay in between. The CDR3 loop spans 14 amino acids. Germline CDR1 MNHNY, CDR2 SVGAGI (reference sequence). CDR3 in amino acids: CASRGLRIERGYTF. The CDR3, as DNA: TGTGCCAGCAGGGGTTTGCGGATCGAACGTGGCTACACCTTC.

This chain connects TRBV28 to TRBJ1-1; weak D call: TRBD1 (5 bases). Trimming shortened V by 5 bases and J by 5 bases, and 15 bases separated the two germline ends. The CDR3 extends over 14 amino acids. Germline CDR1 and CDR2: MDHEN and SYDVKM. The CDR3 here is CASSPGGATTEAFF. CDR3 nucleotides: TGTGCCAGCAGTCCCGGGGGAGCGACGACTGAAGCTTTCTTT.

This clone was seen a handful of times. The CDR3, as DNA: TGTGCCAGCTCAACTCGACAGGGTACGACAGATACGCAGTATTTT. Amino acids: CASSTRQGTTDTQYF. J is TRBJ2-3 and V is TRBV18; 7 positions match TRBD1. CDR3 length: 15 residues. Trimming at V came to 5 bases and at J to 3 bases, leaving 8 bases not matched to a gene. Germline V gene lookup returns CDR1 KGHSH and CDR2 LQKENI.

The CDR3 spells CASKGYTYTGNYGYTF. DNA for the CDR3: TGTGCCAGTAAGGGCTATACCTATACAGGGAACTATGGCTACACCTTC. The chain uses TRBV19 and TRBJ1-2; possibly TRBD1 for D (6 bases). Trimming removed 7 bases at V and 2 bases at J, with 20 bases between. The germline CDR1 and CDR2 sequences are LNHDA and SQIVND (reference sequence). CDR3 length: 16 residues.

The chain has TRBV5-1 and TRBJ1-3; possibly TRBD1 for D (6 bases). V lost 3 bases, J lost 0 bases, and 16 bases lay in between. This CDR3 is 17 amino acids long. Looked up from germline, CDR1 is SGHRS and CDR2 is YFSETQ. This CDR3 is CASSSNPGVFSGNTIYF. In DNA, the CDR3 is TGCGCCAGCAGCTCCAATCCAGGGGTTTTCTCTGGAAACACCATATATTTT. The full variable domain, in which reference TRBV5-1 and TRBJ1-3 provide the parts outside the CDR3, is KAGVTQTPRYLIKTRGQQVTLSCSPISGHRSVSWYQQTPGQGLQFLFEYFSETQRNKGNFPGRFSGRQFSNSRSEMNVSTLELGDSALYLCASSSNPGVFSGNTIYFGEGSWLTVV.